The text below deals with one T cell receptor (beta chain). The entry originates in a study of blood T cell repertoires in COVID-19. Clones were read by immunoSEQ multiplex PCR, and TCRdb kept only the in-frame ones, dropping some. Found here are about 200,000 clones, about 90% of them singletons; the top ten hold 3% to 4%. The CDR3 runs 13 residues. Germline V gene sequence: CDR1 ENHRY, CDR2 SYGVKD. Trimming cost V 6 bases and J 1 base; bases outside gene matches: 2. Sequenced sample: PBMCs or T cells enriched from blood (not recorded which). The genes are TRBV10-3 and TRBJ2-7, with TRBD2 identical over 8 bases. This receptor was taken from a woman aged 25 to 45 with acute COVID-19. The CDR3 spells CAIRAGASYEQYF. The CDR3 DNA sequence: TGTGCCATCAGAGCGGGGGCGTCCTACGAGCAGTACTTC.